The rows below give T cell receptor beta chains drawn from one sample of a study of T cell responses to AZD1222 COVID-19 vaccine. Some clones are missing from TCRdb's copy, which holds only in-frame ones; the method was immunoSEQ multiplex PCR. This table has about 60,000 clones, 75% to 90% appearing once. Source: peripheral blood, taken on day 0 of MenACWY control vaccination. These receptors were taken from an adult in good health. Each CDR3 is given with its conserved first and last residue. D genes are given only for firm matches. A clone size is listed for some rows: how often the clone was seen (once, few, many), or a class if it is expanded.

v_call	d_call	j_call	clone_size	cdr3_nt	cdr3_aa
TRBV10-3	TRBD2	TRBJ2-7	-	TGTGCCATCAGTGGGGGCGGGGGACCCTACGAGCAGTACTTC	CAISGGGGPYEQYF
TRBV28	-	TRBJ1-1	few	TGTGCCAGCTTAGAGTCCACTGAAGCTTTCTTT	CASLESTEAFF
TRBV19	TRBD1	TRBJ1-2	-	TGTGCCAGTAGTCCCCGACAGGGTCCCGGCTACACCTTC	CASSPRQGPGYTF
TRBV7-2	-	TRBJ2-7	-	TGTGCCAGCAGCTTAGTATCTGACAGCTCCTACGAGCAGTACTTC	CASSLVSDSSYEQYF
TRBV6-5	-	TRBJ2-7	once	TGTGCCAGCAGTTACTCTGATCGGGGGTCCTACGAGCAGTACTTC	CASSYSDRGSYEQYF
TRBV7-2	-	TRBJ2-6	-	TGTGCCAGCAGACGGGGTCTCTCGAGGCCTGGGGCCAACGTCCTGACTTTC	CASRRGLSRPGANVLTF
TRBV6-5	-	TRBJ1-1	once	TGTGCCAGCAGGGTTGGTTTCAGTGAAGCTTTCTTT	CASRVGFSEAFF
TRBV9	TRBD2	TRBJ2-7	-	TGTGCCAGCAGCGTAGGCGGGAGTAGCGAGCAGTACTTC	CASSVGGSSEQYF
TRBV5-3	-	TRBJ1-6	-	TGTGCCAGAAGCTTCGAGGAGTCGAGGGGTTTT	CARSFEESRGF
TRBV9	TRBD1	TRBJ1-2	-	TGTGCCAGCAGCCCGCAGGGGACAGGGAACTATGGCTACACCTTC	CASSPQGTGNYGYTF
TRBV27	-	TRBJ2-7	-	TGTGCCAGCAGTTCAATGAGCTCCTACGAGCAGTACTTC	CASSSMSSYEQYF
TRBV19	TRBD2	TRBJ2-3	-	TGTGCCAGTAGTCTCGGACTAGCTAGCACAGATACGCAGTATTTT	CASSLGLASTDTQYF
TRBV28	TRBD2	TRBJ2-1	-	TGTGCCAGCAGTTTAACGACTAGCGGGACCCACAATGAGCAGTTCTTC	CASSLTTSGTHNEQFF
TRBV5-1	TRBD1	TRBJ1-1	-	TGCGCCAGCAGCACGACAGGGGCCCCCCAGGCTTTCTTT	CASSTTGAPQAFF
TRBV5-1	TRBD1	TRBJ2-7	once	TGCGCCAGCAGCTTCCGGGACAGAGACACAAGGGGGAGTTACGAGCAGTACTTC	CASSFRDRDTRGSYEQYF
TRBV7-2	TRBD2	TRBJ2-2	-	TGTGCCAGCAGCCAGCGGGGCGGGGAGCTGTTTTTT	CASSQRGGELFF